This TCR beta chain was captured in a study of CD8+CD57+ T cells in acquired aplastic anemia. Overall study: Sorted CD4+ and CD8+ cells yielded DNA averaging approximately 3.4 ug. Broader study findings: Both patients and controls carried the same twenty-nine CD8+ CDR3 sequences.

This clonotype was counted ten times or more. The antigen remains undetermined. This CDR3 comprises 15 residues. CDR1 is SGHNT, CDR2 YYREEE, per germline (reference sequence). Germline trimming cut 2 bases from V and 5 bases from J; bases unmatched to any gene: 8. Profiles of TCR beta VDJ and CDR3 were generated from a genomic DNA template. TCRdb processed the reads anew with MiXCR; each CDR3 protein has one entry. Of about 150,000 distinct CDR3 sequences in the sample, roughly 40% were seen once. V usage is TRBV5-4 and J usage is TRBJ2-7, with 9 bases fitting TRBD1. Material for sequencing was sorted CD4+, CD8+, or CD8+CD57+ T cells (not recorded which) from PBMCs. The clonotype comes from a human donor in good health, serving as a control. CDR3: CASSLVGQGIDEQYF. DNA of the CDR3: TGTGCCAGCAGCTTAGTGGGACAGGGTATCGACGAGCAGTACTTC.